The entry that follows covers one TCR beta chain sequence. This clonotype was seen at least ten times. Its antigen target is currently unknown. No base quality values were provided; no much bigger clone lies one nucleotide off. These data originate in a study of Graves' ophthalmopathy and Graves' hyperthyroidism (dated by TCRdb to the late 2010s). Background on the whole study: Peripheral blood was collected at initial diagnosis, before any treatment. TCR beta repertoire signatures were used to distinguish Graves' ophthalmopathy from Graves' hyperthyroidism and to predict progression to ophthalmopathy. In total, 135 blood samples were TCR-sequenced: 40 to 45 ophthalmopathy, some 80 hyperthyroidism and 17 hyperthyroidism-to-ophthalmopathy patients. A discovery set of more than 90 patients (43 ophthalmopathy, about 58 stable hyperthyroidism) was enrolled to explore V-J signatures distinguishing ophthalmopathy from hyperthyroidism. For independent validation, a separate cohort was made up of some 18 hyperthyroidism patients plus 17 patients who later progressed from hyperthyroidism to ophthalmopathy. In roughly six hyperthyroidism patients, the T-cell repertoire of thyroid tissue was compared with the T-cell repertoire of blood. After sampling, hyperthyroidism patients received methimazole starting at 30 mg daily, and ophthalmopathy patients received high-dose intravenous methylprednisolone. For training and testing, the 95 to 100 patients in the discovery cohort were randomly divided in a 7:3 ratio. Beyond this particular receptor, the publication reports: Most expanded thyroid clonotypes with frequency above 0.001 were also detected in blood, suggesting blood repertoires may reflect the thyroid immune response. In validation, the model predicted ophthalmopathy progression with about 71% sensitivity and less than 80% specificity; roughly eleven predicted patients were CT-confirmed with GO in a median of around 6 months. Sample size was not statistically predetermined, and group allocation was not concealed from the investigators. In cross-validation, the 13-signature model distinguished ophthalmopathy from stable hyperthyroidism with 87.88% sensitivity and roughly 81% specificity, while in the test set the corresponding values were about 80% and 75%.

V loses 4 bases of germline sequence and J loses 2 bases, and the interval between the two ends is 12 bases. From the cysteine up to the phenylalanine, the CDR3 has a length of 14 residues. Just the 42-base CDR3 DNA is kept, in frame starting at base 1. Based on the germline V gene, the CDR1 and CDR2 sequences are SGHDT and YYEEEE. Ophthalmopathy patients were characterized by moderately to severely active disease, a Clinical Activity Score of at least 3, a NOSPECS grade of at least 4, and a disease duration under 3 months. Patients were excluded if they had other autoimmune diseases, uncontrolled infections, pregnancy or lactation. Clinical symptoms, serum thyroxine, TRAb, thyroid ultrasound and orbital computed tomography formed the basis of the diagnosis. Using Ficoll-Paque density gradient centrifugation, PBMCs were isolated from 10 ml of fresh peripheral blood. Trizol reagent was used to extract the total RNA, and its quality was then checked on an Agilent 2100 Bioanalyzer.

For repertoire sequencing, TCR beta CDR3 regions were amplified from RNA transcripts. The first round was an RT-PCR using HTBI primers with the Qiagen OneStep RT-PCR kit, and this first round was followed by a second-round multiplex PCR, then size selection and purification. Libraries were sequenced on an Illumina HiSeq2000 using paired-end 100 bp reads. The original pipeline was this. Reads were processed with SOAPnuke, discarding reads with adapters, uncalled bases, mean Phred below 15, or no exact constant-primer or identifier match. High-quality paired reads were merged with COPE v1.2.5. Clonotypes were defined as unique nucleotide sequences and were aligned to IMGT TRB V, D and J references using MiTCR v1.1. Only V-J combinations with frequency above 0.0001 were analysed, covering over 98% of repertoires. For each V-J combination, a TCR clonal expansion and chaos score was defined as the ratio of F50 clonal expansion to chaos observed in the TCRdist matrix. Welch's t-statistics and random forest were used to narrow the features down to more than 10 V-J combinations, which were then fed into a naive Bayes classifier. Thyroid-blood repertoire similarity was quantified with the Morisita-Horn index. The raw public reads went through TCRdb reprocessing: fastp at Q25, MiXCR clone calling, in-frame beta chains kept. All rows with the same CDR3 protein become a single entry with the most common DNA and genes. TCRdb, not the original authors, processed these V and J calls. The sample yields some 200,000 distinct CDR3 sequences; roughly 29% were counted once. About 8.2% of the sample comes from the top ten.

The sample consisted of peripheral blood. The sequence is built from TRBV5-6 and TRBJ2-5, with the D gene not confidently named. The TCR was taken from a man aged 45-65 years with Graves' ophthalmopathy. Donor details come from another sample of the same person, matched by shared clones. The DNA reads TGTGCCAGCAGCACGCCGGCAATACAAGAGACCCAGTACTTC. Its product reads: CASSTPAIQETQYF. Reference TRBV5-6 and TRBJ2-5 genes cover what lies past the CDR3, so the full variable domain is DAGVTQSPTHLIKTRGQQVTLRCSPKSGHDTVSWYQQALGQGPQFIFQYYEEEERQRGNFPDRFSGHQFPNYSSELNVNALLLGDSALYLCASSTPAIQETQYFGPGTRLLVL.